These 20 T cell receptor beta chains came from one sample sequenced in a study of T cells in Graves' hyperthyroidism and ophthalmopathy. Template material for amplifying TCR beta CDR3 regions consisted of RNA transcripts. TCR CDR3 regions were first amplified by RT-PCR with HTBI primers. MiXCR, run by TCRdb on the multiplex PCR reads, gives a single entry per CDR3 protein. This sample yields approximately 410,000 distinct CDR3 sequences, of which roughly 13% are seen a single time; around 5.3% belongs to the top ten. The sample consisted of blood. The receptors were gathered from a woman between 18 and 30 years old with Graves' hyperthyroidism.

This clonotype was observed a few times. A junction end diverges from the germline sequence, so it may reflect a read error. The chain uses TRBV29-1 and TRBJ1-2; the D is unclear. Germline V gene data show CDR1 as SQVTM and CDR2 as ANQGSEA. CDR3 length equals 10 residues. The CDR3 loop is CSVRVDGYAF. The CDR3 nucleotides read TGCAGCGTTAGAGTGGATGGCTACGCCTTC.

This clonotype was detected ten times or more. The rearrangement links TRBV7-2 to TRBJ2-1; D unclear. The V end was cut by 5 bases, the J end by 4 bases, with 21 bases between. CDR1 is SGHTA and CDR2 is FQGNSA in the germline V gene. The CDR3 has 17 amino acids. The CDR3 sequence is CASSRTTQATLYNEQFF. The CDR3 bases are TGTGCCAGCAGCCGTACTACCCAGGCGACCTTATACAATGAGCAGTTCTTC.

The sample holds many counts of this clonotype. The chain has TRBV7-9 and TRBJ2-7; D is possibly TRBD2 (6 bases). CDR1 and CDR2 (germline): SEHNR, FQNEAQ (reference sequence). Trimming removed 5 bases at V and 2 bases at J, with 13 bases between. This CDR3 is 14 amino acids long. CDR3 sequence (DNA): TGTGCCAGCAGCGTGACTAGTAGGGCCTACGAGCAGTACTTC. This sequence encodes CASSVTSRAYEQYF.

This clonotype came up many times. The chain joins TRBV30 to TRBJ1-6, with 8 bases identical to TRBD1. The CDR3 contains 13 residues. Germline trimming cut 3 bases from V and 8 bases from J; bases unmatched to any gene: 3. CDR1 and CDR2 (germline): GTSNPN, SVGIG (reference sequence). This CDR3 is CAWRRQGYSPLHF. The DNA for the CDR3 is TGTGCCTGGAGAAGACAGGGGTATTCACCCCTCCACTTT.

This clonotype was detected a few times. The chain couples TRBV7-6 to TRBJ2-7, with 7 positions matching TRBD2. This CDR3 spans 18 amino acids. Germline loops: CDR1 SGHVS, CDR2 FNYEAQ. The ends lost 0 bases at V and 2 bases at J; junction bases unmatched: 13. The CDR3 region is CASSLAVGGSVFPYEQYF. In DNA form, the CDR3 reads TGTGCCAGCAGCTTAGCGGTTGGCGGGAGTGTATTCCCCTACGAGCAGTACTTC.

This chain joins TRBV12-5 and TRBJ1-6; maybe TRBD1 (6 bases). The germline V gene encodes CDR1 LGHNT and CDR2 FRNRAP. V lost 1 base to trimming and J lost 7 bases, with 11 bases between them. This CDR3 spans 15 amino acids. Written as DNA, the CDR3 is TGTGCTAGTGGTTTGGACAGGGTGAGAAATTCACCCCTCCACTTT. It yields the protein CASGLDRVRNSPLHF. Looking up the rest from reference TRBV12-5 and TRBJ1-6 gives the full variable domain: DARVTQTPRHKVTEMGQEVTMRCQPILGHNTVFWYRQTMMQGLELLAYFRNRAPLDDSGMPKDRFSAEMPDATLATLKIQPSEPRDSAVYFCASGLDRVRNSPLHFGNGTRLTVT.

This clonotype was seen at least ten times. J is TRBJ2-7 and V is TRBV28; D gene ambiguous. Germline loops: CDR1 MDHEN, CDR2 SYDVKM. V was trimmed by 6 bases and J by 3 bases, leaving 12 bases between them. The CDR3 has 13 residues. CDR3 amino acids: CASRTTSNYEQYF. The CDR3 bases are TGTGCCAGCAGGACAACAAGCAACTACGAGCAGTACTTC.

This clonotype was observed at least ten times. This chain connects TRBV18 to TRBJ1-4; D is perhaps TRBD1 (5 bases). The CDR3 has 14 amino acids. The V end lost 3 bases, the J end lost 2 bases, and 7 bases lay between the germline ends. The germline CDR1 and CDR2 sequences are KGHSH and LQKENI. The CDR3 protein is CASSPGPTNEKLFF. As DNA, the CDR3 is TGTGCCAGCTCACCGGGACCTACTAATGAAAAACTGTTTTTT.

This clonotype was seen more than once but under ten times. This chain joins TRBV7-2 and TRBJ1-4; 8 nucleotides align to TRBD1. The CDR3 totals 15 residues. The germline gives CDR1 SGHTA, CDR2 FQGNSA. Trimming removed 5 bases from V and 6 bases from J; junction bases left unmatched: 8. CDR3 DNA: TGTGCCAGCAGCAAAACCGGGACAGGATATGAAAAACTGTTTTTT. This translates into CASSKTGTGYEKLFF.

This clonotype was observed at least ten times. The V gene is TRBV5-1, the J gene TRBJ2-7, with no clear D. V was pared by 0 bases and J by 6 bases, with 13 bases between. Germline V gene sequence: CDR1 SGHRS, CDR2 YFSETQ. This CDR3 region has 14 residues. As DNA, the CDR3 is TGCGCCAGCAGCTTGGATAGCTACGTCTCCGAGCAGTACTTC. Translated: CASSLDSYVSEQYF.

The J gene is TRBJ1-1, the V gene TRBV10-3, with 8 bases fitting TRBD1. Looked up from germline, CDR1 is ENHRY and CDR2 is SYGVKD. This CDR3 region has 15 residues. J was trimmed by 1 base and V by 6 bases; bases with no gene match: 7. The CDR3 spells CAISGTDRGNTEAFF. DNA for the CDR3: TGTGCCATCAGCGGAACAGACAGGGGGAACACTGAAGCTTTCTTT.

This chain connects TRBV24-1 to TRBJ2-2; TRBD2 agrees at 13 bases. The CDR3 contains 20 residues. Germline loops: CDR1 KGHDR, CDR2 SFDVKD. With 1 base clipped from V and 5 bases from J, the junction kept 12 bases outside the gene matches. The DNA of the CDR3 is TGTGCCACCAGTGATTTATATGAATCGGGACTAGCGGGAAATACCGGGGAGCTGTTTTTT. This translates into CATSDLYESGLAGNTGELFF.

This clonotype was recorded at least ten times. The chain couples TRBV20-1 to TRBJ2-1; TRBD2 is a possible D gene (5 bases). Trimming removed 7 bases at V and 5 bases at J, with 12 bases between. Germline V gives CDR1 DFQATT, CDR2 SNEGSKA (reference sequence). There are 12 residues in the CDR3. The CDR3 nucleotides read TGCAGTGGAAAAGCGGCCCACAATGAGCAGTTCTTC. Its protein product is CSGKAAHNEQFF.

This clonotype was observed many times. The chain is built from TRBV2 and TRBJ2-5; 8 bases agree with TRBD1. Losses at the gene ends were 6 bases for V and 2 bases for J; bases not matched to a gene: 5. Germline V lookup: CDR1 SNHLY, CDR2 FYNNEI. CDR3 length equals 14 residues. CDR3 protein: CASRRQGRQETQYF. CDR3 nucleotides: TGTGCCAGCAGGAGACAGGGGCGACAAGAGACCCAGTACTTC.

This clonotype was found many times. The genes are TRBV15 and TRBJ2-1; 11 positions match TRBD2. Germline-derived CDR1 and CDR2 are LNHNV and YYDKDF (reference sequence). The CDR3 loop spans 16 amino acids. The V segment lost 1 base and the J segment 10 bases; nucleotides outside the gene matches: 9. The CDR3 spells CATSRVGSGRAREQFF. Here the CDR3 DNA reads TGTGCCACCAGCAGAGTCGGTAGCGGGAGGGCTCGGGAGCAGTTCTTC. The whole variable domain, filled in from reference TRBV15 and TRBJ2-1, reads DAMVIQNPRYQVTQFGKPVTLSCSQTLNHNVMYWYQQKSSQAPKLLFHYYDKDFNNEADTPDNFQSRRPNTSFCFLDIRSPGLGDTAMYLCATSRVGSGRAREQFFGPGTRLTVL.

This clonotype has only a few counts. The CDR3: CSARKGQATNEKLFF. The CDR3 DNA reads TGCAGTGCTAGAAAGGGACAAGCAACTAATGAAAAACTGTTTTTT. The chain couples TRBV20-1 to TRBJ1-4, with D possibly matching TRBD1 (6 bases). CDR3 size: 15 residues. Germline-derived CDR1 and CDR2 are DFQATT and SNEGSKA (reference sequence). V lost 2 bases, J lost 0 bases, and 10 bases lay in between.

The chain recombines TRBV19 with TRBJ2-3; 7 nucleotides match TRBD2. CDR1 LNHDA and CDR2 SQIVND come from the germline V gene (reference sequence). The CDR3 loop spans 13 amino acids. V lost 9 bases, J lost 3 bases, and 6 bases stayed unmatched. The CDR3 protein is CASRGLSTDTQYF. DNA of the CDR3: TGTGCCAGCCGGGGACTATCTACAGATACGCAGTATTTT. The whole variable domain, filled in from reference TRBV19 and TRBJ2-3, reads DGGITQSPKYLFRKEGQNVTLSCEQNLNHDAMYWYRQDPGQGLRLIYYSQIVNDFQKGDIAEGYSVSREKKESFPLTVTSAQKNPTAFYLCASRGLSTDTQYFGPGTRLTVL.

The chain links TRBV5-1 to TRBJ1-3; perhaps TRBD1 as D (6 bases). The CDR3 sequence is 20 residues long. V lost 1 base and J 2 bases, leaving 25 bases between the germline ends. Germline-derived CDR1 and CDR2 are SGHRS and YFSETQ. In nucleotides, the CDR3 is TGCGCCAGCAGCTTGTTTGGTGTTGGGGGGCCCCGAGAAACTGGAAACACCATATATTTT. It codes for CASSLFGVGGPRETGNTIYF.

The chain links TRBV10-3 to TRBJ1-1; D gene ambiguous. Germline values: CDR1 ENHRY, CDR2 SYGVKD. CDR3 length equals 11 residues. The ends were cut back, 3 bases at V and 5 bases at J, with 4 bases in the middle. CDR3 loop: CAISEGTEAFF. The CDR3 DNA sequence: TGTGCCATCAGTGAAGGGACTGAAGCTTTCTTT.

This clonotype was detected ten times or more. V is TRBV12-5 and J is TRBJ1-5, with TRBD1 matching 10 bases. Germline-derived CDR1 and CDR2 are LGHNT and FRNRAP. There are 16 residues in the CDR3. Unmatched junction bases numbered 6, after V lost 4 bases and J lost 3 bases. The CDR3 loop is CASGWTGTGVNQPQHF. The CDR3 DNA follows: TGTGCTAGTGGTTGGACCGGGACAGGGGTCAATCAGCCCCAGCATTTT.